This T cell receptor beta chain was identified during a study of cytomegalovirus exposure and HLA in healthy donors. Points from the study as a whole: Several of the most significant clusters appeared, in a later analysis, to be linked to common viral pathogens. A later analysis linked a missense DCLRE1C variant to TCR beta V- and J-gene trimming. While the bulk of TCR sequences proved rare, some public TCRs turned up in many donors.

Notes on this clone: The antigen is undetermined.

The CDR3 loop spans 13 amino acids. Germline V lookup: CDR1 LGHNA, CDR2 YNFKEQ. Researchers ran the PCR with 60 Vbeta and 13 Jbeta primers. As processed by the authors: Later analysis identified 65 million to 80 million unique TCR beta chains, about 10 million shared. The repertoire was sequenced with immunoSEQ multiplex PCR; TCRdb's copy has only in-frame clones and lacks some. The DNA was the basis for D and trimming; V, J and clone size are from that table. Altogether roughly 200,000 clones are present, 70% being singletons, with the ten largest covering about 2.5%. The chain recombines TRBV4-2 with TRBJ2-5; D ambiguous. The end of the DNA is better explained by TRBJ2-7, so the J call may be wrong. This receptor was identified in a middle-aged man in good health and CMV-seropositive. The specimen was PBMCs. The CDR3 nucleotides are TGTGCCAGCAGCCAAGACGGTTACTACGAGCAGTACTTC. It specifies CASSQDGYYEQYF.